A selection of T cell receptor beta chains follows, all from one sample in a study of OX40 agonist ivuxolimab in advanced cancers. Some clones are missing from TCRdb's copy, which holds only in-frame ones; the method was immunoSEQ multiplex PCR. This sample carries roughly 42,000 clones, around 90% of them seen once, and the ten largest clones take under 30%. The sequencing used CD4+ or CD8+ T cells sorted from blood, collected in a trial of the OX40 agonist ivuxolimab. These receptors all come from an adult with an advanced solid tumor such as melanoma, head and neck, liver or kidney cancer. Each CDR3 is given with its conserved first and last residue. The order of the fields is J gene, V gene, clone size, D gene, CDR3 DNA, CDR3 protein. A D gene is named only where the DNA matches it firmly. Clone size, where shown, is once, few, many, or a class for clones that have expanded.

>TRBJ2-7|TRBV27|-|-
TGTGCCAGCAGTTTATTCCAGGGCGGACCCTACGAGCAGTACTTC
CASSLFQGGPYEQYF
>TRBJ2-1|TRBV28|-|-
TGTGCCAGCAGTTTTCGGGGCAGGATTTACAATGAGCAGTTCTTC
CASSFRGRIYNEQFF
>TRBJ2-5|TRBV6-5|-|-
TGTGCCAGCAGTTACTCGAATCTGGAGACCCAGTACTTC
CASSYSNLETQYF
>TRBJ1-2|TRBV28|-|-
TGTGCCAGTCTACCGGGACAACAGAATCTTTATGGCTACACCTTC
CASLPGQQNLYGYTF
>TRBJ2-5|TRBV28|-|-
TGTGCCAGCAATCCCTCGGGGTTGAAGACCCAGTACTTC
CASNPSGLKTQYF
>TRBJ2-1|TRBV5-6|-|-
TGTGCCAGCAGCTTGGGGGGACCCTACAATGAGCAGTTCTTC
CASSLGGPYNEQFF
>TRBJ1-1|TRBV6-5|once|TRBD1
TGTGCCAGCAGTTTTAACCGGGACAGGGGAGACACTGAAGCTTTCTTT
CASSFNRDRGDTEAFF
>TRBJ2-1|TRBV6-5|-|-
TGTGCCAGCAGTTCTAGGGCCTCTACCTACAATGAGCAGTTCTTC
CASSSRASTYNEQFF
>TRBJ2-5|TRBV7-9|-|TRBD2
TGTGCCAGCAGCTTAGTTGGACTAGCGAGGGAGACCCAGTACTTC
CASSLVGLARETQYF
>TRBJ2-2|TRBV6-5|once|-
TGTGCCAGCAGTTATGGGATTCCGAACACCGGGGAGCTGTTTTTT
CASSYGIPNTGELFF
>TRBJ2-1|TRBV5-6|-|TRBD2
TGTGCCAGCAGCGAGGTAGGACTAGCGGGAGGTAATGAGCAGTTCTTC
CASSEVGLAGGNEQFF
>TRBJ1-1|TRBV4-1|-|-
TGCGCCAGCAGCCCCCGGGGTTTTACAGTAATGAACACTGAAGCTTTCTTT
CASSPRGFTVMNTEAFF
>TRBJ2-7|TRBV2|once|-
TGTGCCAGCAGGCAAGATGGCGGTGGAGGGAACGAGCAGTACTTC
CASRQDGGGGNEQYF
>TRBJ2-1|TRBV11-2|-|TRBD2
TGTGCCAGCAGCCCACTAGCGGGAGTCTCCTACAATGAGCAGTTCTTC
CASSPLAGVSYNEQFF
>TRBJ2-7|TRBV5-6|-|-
TGTGCCAGCAGCTTGGAAGGGTCCTACGAGCAGTACTTC
CASSLEGSYEQYF
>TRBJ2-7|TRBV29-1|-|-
TGCAGCGTTACGACGGGAGTCAAATACGAGCAGTACTTC
CSVTTGVKYEQYF
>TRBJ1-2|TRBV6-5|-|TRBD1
TGTGCCAGCAGCGCCGGGACAGAGTCGTTCCATGGCTACACCTTC
CASSAGTESFHGYTF
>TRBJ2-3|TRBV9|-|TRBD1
TGTGCCAGCAGCGAAACAGGGGGCAGCACAGATACGCAGTATTTT
CASSETGGSTDTQYF
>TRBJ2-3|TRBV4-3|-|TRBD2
TGCGCCAGCAGCCAATCACCAACTAGCGGGAGCTTTGATACGCAGTATTTT
CASSQSPTSGSFDTQYF
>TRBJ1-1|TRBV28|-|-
TGTGCCAGTAGCGTCCGACGGATGAACACTGAAGCTTTCTTT
CASSVRRMNTEAFF
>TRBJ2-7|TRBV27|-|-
TGTGCCAGCAGTTTCGGGCGGGATCTTTACGAGCAGTACTTC
CASSFGRDLYEQYF
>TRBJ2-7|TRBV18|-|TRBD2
TGTGCCAGCTCACGCGGGGGAGTCTACGAGCAGTACTTC
CASSRGGVYEQYF
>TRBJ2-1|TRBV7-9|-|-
TGTGCCAGCAGCTCGAATCAGGATGAGCAGTTCTTC
CASSSNQDEQFF
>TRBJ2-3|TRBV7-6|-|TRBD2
TGTGCCAGCAGCTTAGCTAGCGGGATCAGAGATACGCAGTATTTT
CASSLASGIRDTQYF
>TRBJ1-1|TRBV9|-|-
TGTGCCAGCAGCCTCGGACCTGTTTCCACTGAAGCTTTCTTT
CASSLGPVSTEAFF
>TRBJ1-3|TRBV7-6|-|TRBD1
TGTGCCAGCAGCTTAGAGGGACAGGGGTTCTCTGGAAACACCATATATTTT
CASSLEGQGFSGNTIYF
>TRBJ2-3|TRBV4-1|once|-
TGCGCCAGCAGCCAAGGCGCCGGTCAGGGGATCGCAGATACGCAGTATTTT
CASSQGAGQGIADTQYF
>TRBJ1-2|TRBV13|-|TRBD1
TGTGCCAGCAGCTTAGGACATGTTGACAGGGATGGCGTTGGCTACACCTTC
CASSLGHVDRDGVGYTF
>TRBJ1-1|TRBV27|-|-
TGTGCCAGCAGTCTAAACCCGGGCCCGAACACTGAAGCTTTCTTT
CASSLNPGPNTEAFF
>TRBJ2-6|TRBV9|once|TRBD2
TGTGCCAGCAGCGACCCGGGACTAGCGGGAGACACTGGGGCCAACGTCCTGACTTTC
CASSDPGLAGDTGANVLTF
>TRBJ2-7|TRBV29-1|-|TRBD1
TGCAGCGTTCTCCAGGGGGCGTCCTACGAGCAGTACTTC
CSVLQGASYEQYF
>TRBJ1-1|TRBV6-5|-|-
TGTGCCAGCGCCCCGGCAGGGAGGGACACTGAAGCTTTCTTT
CASAPAGRDTEAFF
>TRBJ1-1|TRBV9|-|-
TGTGCCAGCAGCCCAACCGGGGAGGTAGCTTTCTTT
CASSPTGEVAFF
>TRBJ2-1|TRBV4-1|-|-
TGCGCCAGCAGTCACCGGGAGCCCCTCTACAATGAGCAGTTCTTC
CASSHREPLYNEQFF
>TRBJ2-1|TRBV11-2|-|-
TGTGCCAGCAGCTTAGACACCGTTAATGAGCAGTTCTTC
CASSLDTVNEQFF
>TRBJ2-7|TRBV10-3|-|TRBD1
TGTGCCATCAGTTCTCCGACAGGGCGCAACGAGCAGTACTTC
CAISSPTGRNEQYF
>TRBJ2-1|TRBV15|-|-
TGTGCCACCAGCAGAGATCTGGGGTCCTACAATGAGCAGTTCTTC
CATSRDLGSYNEQFF
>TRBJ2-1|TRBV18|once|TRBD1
TGTGCCAGCTCACCATCTGAGGGACAGGGAAACAATGAGCAGTTCTTC
CASSPSEGQGNNEQFF
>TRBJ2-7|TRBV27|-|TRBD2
TGTGCCAGCAGTCTTACTAGCGGGAGGCTTTCTGAGCAGTACTTC
CASSLTSGRLSEQYF
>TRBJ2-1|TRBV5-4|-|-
TGTGCCAGCAGCTTGGTTGCCTACAATGAGCAGTTCTTC
CASSLVAYNEQFF
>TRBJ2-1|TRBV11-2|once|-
TGTGCCAGCAGCCAGGACAGTTACAATGAGCAGTTCTTC
CASSQDSYNEQFF
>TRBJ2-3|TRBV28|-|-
TGTGCCACCACCCGGGTGGGCGGGCGGACAGATACGCAGTATTTT
CATTRVGGRTDTQYF
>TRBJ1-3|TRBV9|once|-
TGTGCCAGCAGCGTCGGCGGCGCGACGCAGAGTGGAAACACCATATATTTT
CASSVGGATQSGNTIYF
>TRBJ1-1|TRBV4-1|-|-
TGCGCCAGCAGCTTCTCAGGGGAGAGCACTGAAGCTTTCTTT
CASSFSGESTEAFF
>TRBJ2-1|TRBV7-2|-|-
TGTGCCAGCAGCTTAGCGGAGGGGTCTTCCTACAATGAGCAGTTCTTC
CASSLAEGSSYNEQFF
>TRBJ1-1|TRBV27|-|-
TGTGCCAGCAGTTTAGGGGTTTTGAACACTGAAGCTTTCTTT
CASSLGVLNTEAFF
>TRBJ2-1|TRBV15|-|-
TGTGCCACCAGCACCGGCTCAACCTACAATGAGCAGTTCTTC
CATSTGSTYNEQFF
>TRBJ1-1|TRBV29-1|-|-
TGCAGCGTGGGCCAACTGCCCACTGAAGCTTTCTTT
CSVGQLPTEAFF
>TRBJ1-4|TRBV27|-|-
TGTGCCAGCAGTCCCCTCGACGCCCGACCGGGTGAAAAACTGTTTTTT
CASSPLDARPGEKLFF